Listed below are T cell receptor beta chains from one sample, sequenced in a study of cytomegalovirus exposure and HLA in healthy donors. Repertoires were generated with immunoSEQ multiplex PCR, while TCRdb's copy carries only in-frame clones and drops some. The table lists about 130,000 clones, 80% to 90% of them singletons, with 3.6% in the top ten. Sequenced: PBMCs. The source is a woman between 40 and 55 years old in good health and CMV-seropositive. Both conserved end residues are part of each CDR3. Clone size is not always given. Where it is, it says once, few, many or a class for expanded clones.

CDR3 protein	clone size	V gene	J gene
CASSFDSDTPTYEQYF	NA	TRBV5-1	TRBJ2-7
CASSQELAGAYNEQFF	NA	TRBV4-3	TRBJ2-1
CASSLDQGAKETQYF	NA	TRBV7-9	TRBJ2-5
CSVEGPQGSGNTIYF	NA	TRBV29-1	TRBJ1-3
CASSSYDEQYF	NA	TRBV9	TRBJ2-7
CASSYSGQRNTEAFF	once	TRBV6-5	TRBJ1-1
CAWKLNTEAFF	NA	TRBV30	TRBJ1-1
CASSFNGQGMPEAFF	NA	TRBV5-1	TRBJ1-1
CASSFRDRLSNEQFF	NA	TRBV5-5	TRBJ2-1
CASSQAGGLGEQYF	NA	TRBV4-3	TRBJ2-7
CASSHGLGSYEQYF	NA	TRBV27	TRBJ2-7
CASSFSGRETQYF	NA	TRBV7-8	TRBJ2-5
CASSLPQGQETQYF	NA	TRBV5-6	TRBJ2-5
CASSQDSREDYWADTQYF	NA	TRBV4-3	TRBJ2-3
CASSHRQGRITEAFF	NA	TRBV18	TRBJ1-1
CASIGGSPPEKLFF	NA	TRBV2	TRBJ1-4
CASSLGGRAGETQYF	few	TRBV7-3	TRBJ2-5
CASSYGRGSANEKLFF	NA	TRBV6-5	TRBJ1-4
CASSIRQGEPYEQYF	few	TRBV5-1	TRBJ2-7
CASSQGTARTDTQYF	NA	TRBV16	TRBJ2-3
CASSPRYPDGDNEQFF	NA	TRBV11-2	TRBJ2-1
CASSTTGTGLLSYTF	NA	TRBV19	TRBJ1-2
CASAFEEGADTQYF	NA	TRBV10-1	TRBJ2-3
CASTAGTSGYEQYF	NA	TRBV2	TRBJ2-7
CASSSGGTGGYEQYF	NA	TRBV5-4	TRBJ2-7
CASSERTEINTEAFF	few	TRBV5-1	TRBJ1-1
CARPGGYTF	NA	TRBV5-3	TRBJ1-2
CASSSGTSGSLRGELFF	NA	TRBV5-1	TRBJ2-2
CASSLSPGQGAHGYTF	NA	TRBV27	TRBJ1-2
CASSASDSLYQPQHF	NA	TRBV6-5	TRBJ1-5
CASSFPGGGESEKLFF	NA	TRBV5-6	TRBJ1-4
CASSLPAGAHNEQFF	few	TRBV6-5	TRBJ2-1
CASSLLAGAYNEQFF	NA	TRBV6-1	TRBJ2-1
CASRTSGSPYEQYF	NA	TRBV27	TRBJ2-7
CASSFDSGETQYF	NA	TRBV5-1	TRBJ2-5
CASSVAGSSGIGEQYF	once	TRBV9	NA
CASSQVGGASAIF	NA	TRBV4-2	TRBJ2-2
CASGNSLRSYEQYF	NA	TRBV5-6	TRBJ2-7
CASSTGLAGNYEQYF	NA	TRBV2	TRBJ2-7
CASSLPRDYVNTGELFF	NA	TRBV28	TRBJ2-2
CASSLDTSGNTDTQYF	NA	TRBV5-1	TRBJ2-3
CASSSLSGANVLTF	few	TRBV27	TRBJ2-6
CASSQGDREKLFF	once	TRBV2	TRBJ1-4
CASSSRLAGYNEQFF	NA	TRBV7-9	TRBJ2-1
CASSTPGAGLAGGGTTDTQYF	NA	TRBV7-8	TRBJ2-3
CASYPPGGEKLFF	NA	TRBV6-6	TRBJ1-4
CASSDTSGAYNEQFF	NA	TRBV5-5	TRBJ2-1
CASSTGTGVCEQYF	NA	TRBV28	TRBJ2-7
CSVRAGVWDYGYTF	NA	TRBV29-1	TRBJ1-2